This T cell receptor beta chain was obtained from a study of OX40 agonist ivuxolimab in advanced cancers. Background on the study: Patients in dose escalation had liver, melanoma, kidney or head and neck cancers.

This clone was counted a few times. The antigen is undetermined. Whole-study findings and limits: The 0.1-3.0 mg/kg partial responders had among the lowest clonal expansion. Clonal expansion from baseline to week 6 occurred in both CD4+ and CD8+ T cells.

Losses at the gene ends were 4 bases for V and 4 bases for J; bases not matched to a gene: 12. The CDR3 has 17 residues. Per germline, CDR1 MGHRA and CDR2 YSYEKL. Measured with immunoSEQ multiplex PCR; TCRdb has only the in-frame clones, and not every one. Here the sample spans around 64,000 clones, more than 75% being singletons. V usage is TRBV4-1 and J usage is TRBJ2-5, with 10 bases lining up with TRBD2. This TCR derives from an adult with an advanced solid tumor such as melanoma, head and neck, liver or kidney cancer. Sequencing used CD4+ or CD8+ T cells sorted from blood, obtained in a trial of the OX40 agonist ivuxolimab. The CDR3 coding sequence is TGCGCCAGCAGCCCAGGGCGGGCTGCTAGCGGGGGAGAGACCCAGTACTTC. Translation: CASSPGRAASGGETQYF.